One sample yielded the 24 T cell receptor beta chains listed below, sequenced in a study of tumor and adjacent non-tumor tissue in lung cancer. RNA was extracted from bulk tissue without any cell sorting. Three rounds of nested PCR, following a modified ARM-PCR protocol, produced the TCRbeta library. TCRdb passed the multiplex PCR reads through MiXCR, listing each CDR3 protein once. The sample records around 120,000 distinct CDR3 sequences, around three fifths being singletons. The sequencing sample was made of lung tumor tissue. These receptors were taken from a man aged 30 to 45 with non-small cell lung cancer.

The chain couples TRBV20-1 to TRBJ2-1; D is ambiguous. The CDR3 has 14 residues. V gave up 2 bases and J gave up 8 bases, with 16 bases separating them. Germline loops: CDR1 DFQATT, CDR2 SNEGSKA (reference sequence). DNA for the CDR3: TGCAGTGCTAGACAAGCGAGAGACTTTGATGAGCAGTTCTTC. Its protein is CSARQARDFDEQFF.

The chain joins TRBV5-6 to TRBJ1-2; the match to TRBD1 covers 8 bases. Germline-derived CDR1 and CDR2 are SGHDT and YYEEEE. This CDR3 has 13 residues. The CDR3 DNA follows: TGTACCAACAGCTCGGCGGACAGGGAAGGCTACACCTTC. It encodes CTNSSADREGYTF.

Concerning this clonotype itself: One end of the junction does not line up with germline, which may come from a read error. V usage is TRBV12-3 or TRBV12-4 and J usage is TRBJ2-5; tentatively, D is TRBD1 or TRBD2 (6 bases each). This CDR3 has 14 residues. CDR3 protein: CASSHSGGPEIQYF. CDR3 bases: TGTGCCAGCAGTCACTCTGGGGGGCCCGAGATCCAGTACTTC.

Regarding this clonotype: Germline and junction disagree at one end, which may indicate a read error. V and J are TRBV6-2 or TRBV6-3 and TRBJ2-7; maybe TRBD2 (6 bases). CDR1 is MNHEY, CDR2 SVGEGT, per germline. There are 16 residues in the CDR3. The CDR3 protein is CASRYFLGGAIDEQYF. CDR3 coding DNA: TGTGCCAGCCGTTACTTCCTAGGAGGGGCGATAGACGAGCAGTACTTC.

This clonotype has just one count. An end of the junction does not agree with germline; a read error may underlie this. V gene TRBV11-3 combines with J gene TRBJ2-5; 9 positions match TRBD2. Germline V gene data show CDR1 as SGHNT and CDR2 as YENEEA. The CDR3 length is 14 residues. In DNA form, the CDR3 reads TGTGCCTGCAGCTCCTGCGGGGGGGCAGAGACCCAGTACTTC. It translates to CACSSCGGAETQYF.

This clonotype was observed a few times. The junction differs from germline at one of its ends, possibly a read error. The chain links TRBV4-1 to TRBJ2-2, with D unresolved. Germline V gives CDR1 MGHRA, CDR2 YSYEKL. This CDR3 region has 15 residues. CDR3 in DNA: TGTGCCAGCAGCCAATTTCCCTTCGGCAGCGGGGAGCTGTTTTTT. It translates to CASSQFPFGSGELFF.

This clonotype was recorded at least ten times. The J gene is TRBJ2-1, the V gene TRBV20-1; D is ambiguous. This CDR3 contains 13 residues. CDR1 is DFQATT and CDR2 is SNEGSKA in the germline V gene (reference sequence). The V end lost 6 bases, the J end lost 3 bases, and 12 bases lay between the germline ends. CDR3 DNA sequence: TGCAGTGCAATGCCGACCCACTACAATGAGCAGTTCTTC. The encoded protein is CSAMPTHYNEQFF.

This clonotype was detected only a few times. CDR3 sequence reads: CASSDWGAAAKNIQYF. The CDR3 bases are TGTGCCAGCAGCGACTGGGGGGCCGCAGCCAAAAACATTCAGTACTTC. The V and J genes are TRBV5-5 and TRBJ2-4; D is possibly TRBD1 or TRBD2 (6 bases each). Germline V gene lookup returns CDR1 SGHKS and CDR2 YYEKEE (reference sequence). CDR3 length equals 16 residues. V lost 4 bases and J 0 bases, leaving 14 bases between the germline ends.

The J gene is TRBJ2-2, the V gene TRBV29-1; TRBD1 agrees at 8 bases. V lost 6 bases to trimming and J lost 6 bases; unmatched junction nucleotides: 12. The germline V gene has CDR1 SQVTM and CDR2 ANQGSEA. This CDR3 comprises 15 residues. The DNA for the CDR3 is TGCAGCGTCGATACCAGGACAGGGTTGGCCGGGGAGCTGTTTTTT. Its protein product is CSVDTRTGLAGELFF.

On this clonotype itself: No conserved phenylalanine or tryptophan is present at the end of the CDR3, so a read error is the likely explanation. In DNA form, the CDR3 reads TGCGCCAGCAGTGAACCAGTGGCGGGGGTCTACGAGCAGTACCTC. Its protein product is CASSEPVAGVYEQYL. The chain carries TRBV6-1 and TRBJ2-7; 7 bases align to TRBD2. In germline, CDR1 is MNHNS, CDR2 SASEGT. The CDR3 spans 15 residues.

This clonotype came up once. Relative to the germline gene, one junction end is altered; a read error may explain this. The chain couples TRBV11-2 to TRBJ2-7; 7 bases map to TRBD1. This CDR3 is 15 amino acids long. Germline assignment: CDR1 SGHAT and CDR2 FQNNGV. The CDR3 DNA sequence: TGTGCCAACAGATCCCTTGACAGGGTCTCCTACGTGCAGTACTTC. Protein sequence: CANRSLDRVSYVQYF.

This clonotype was detected many times. The rearrangement links TRBV13 to TRBJ1-6; tentatively, D is TRBD1 (6 bases). Deletions cut 6 bases from V and 10 bases from J, with 10 bases between. Germline-derived CDR1 and CDR2 are PRHDT and FYEKMQ (reference sequence). CDR3 length: 12 amino acids. The DNA of the CDR3 is TGTGCCAGCAGACAGGGAGGGTCACCCCTCCACTTT. Amino acid sequence: CASRQGGSPLHF.

Points on this clonotype: One end of the junction is discordant with germline, which a read error may explain. The chain couples TRBV11-3 to TRBJ2-1; no firm D call. The length of the CDR3 is 12 residues. CDR1 SGHNT and CDR2 YENEEA come from the germline V gene. CDR3 nucleotides: TGTGCCAGCAGCTTAGTCTCCGAAGAGCAATTCTTC. Amino acid sequence: CASSLVSEEQFF.

This clonotype was seen repeatedly, ten times or more. The chain combines TRBV20-1 with TRBJ1-4, with TRBD1 as a possible D gene (6 bases). The germline V gene encodes CDR1 DFQATT and CDR2 SNEGSKA (reference sequence). Trimming left V 0 bases short and J 6 bases short, with 14 bases between. The CDR3 contains 15 residues. The CDR3 reads CSARDLRGGDEKLFF. The CDR3 DNA sequence: TGCAGTGCTAGAGACCTCAGGGGTGGTGATGAAAAACTGTTTTTT.

Ten or more counts support this clonotype. V gene TRBV6-5 combines with J gene TRBJ1-1; D is uncertain. With 6 bases removed from V and 4 bases from J, the gap between germline ends came to 12 bases. This CDR3 is 13 amino acids long. Looked up from germline, CDR1 is MNHEY and CDR2 is SVGAGI. CDR3 DNA sequence: TGTGCCAGCAGCCCGAGGGATACCACTGAAGCTTTCTTT. Translating it yields CASSPRDTTEAFF.

This clonotype was seen a few times. A clone one base away is much larger, so this may be a read error. The V call is TRBV20-1, the J call TRBJ2-2, with a possible D match to TRBD2 (6 bases). Germline values: CDR1 DFQATT, CDR2 SNEGSKA (reference sequence). CDR3 length: 17 amino acids. This CDR3 is CSASRGLTIANIGELFF. The CDR3 region has the DNA TGCAGTGCTAGCCGGGGACTTACAATCGCGAACATCGGGGAGCTGTTTTTT.

A remark on this clonotype: A read error may account for a junction end that differs from germline. The chain uses TRBV11-1 and TRBJ2-5; the D gene is possibly TRBD2 (6 bases). Germline assignment: CDR1 SGHAT and CDR2 FQDESV (reference sequence). CDR3 size: 16 residues. CDR3 DNA: TGTGCCAGCAGCCTTTTGGCCGGGACTGCTTGGGAGACCCAGAACTTC. Protein: CASSLLAGTAWETQNF.

The chain joins TRBV4-1 to TRBJ2-2, with TRBD2 as a possible D gene (5 bases). Trimming removed 2 bases at V and 7 bases at J, with 11 bases between. The CDR3 is 14 residues long. The germline V gene encodes CDR1 MGHRA and CDR2 YSYEKL. In nucleotides, the CDR3 is TGCGCCAGCAGCCAAACGGCGGGTGACGGGGAGCTGTTTTTT. Its protein is CASSQTAGDGELFF.

The rearrangement joins TRBV5-5 to TRBJ2-3, with TRBD2 matching over 7 bases. This CDR3 spans 14 amino acids. After removal of 6 bases from V and 4 bases from J, the junction contained 8 bases not matched to a gene. Germline V gene lookup returns CDR1 SGHKS and CDR2 YYEKEE (reference sequence). This chain's CDR3 is CASIWGGSSDTQYF. The CDR3 DNA is TGTGCCAGCATCTGGGGCGGGAGCTCAGATACGCAGTATTTT.

On this clonotype: One end of the junction varies from germline; a read error may be responsible. The J gene is TRBJ1-1, the V gene TRBV7-8; D unresolved. CDR1 and CDR2 from the germline V gene are SGHVS and FQNEAQ. The CDR3 has 11 residues. CDR3: CASGLNNGAFF. CDR3 DNA: TGTGCCAGCGGCTTAAACAATGGAGCTTTCTTT.

A word on this clonotype: Germline and junction disagree at one end, which may indicate a read error. The genes are TRBV12-3 or TRBV12-4 and TRBJ2-2, with D uncertain. The CDR3 is 14 residues long. CDR3 amino acids: CARSLAANTGELFF. The CDR3 coding sequence is TGTGCCAGGAGTTTGGCCGCGAACACCGGGGAGCTGTTTTTT.

This clonotype was seen ten or more times. V usage is TRBV4-2 and J usage is TRBJ2-5, with 13 nucleotides matching TRBD2. The length of the CDR3 is 20 residues. Trimming took 3 bases from V and 1 from J; bases not matched to a gene: 14. Germline V lookup: CDR1 LGHNA, CDR2 YNFKEQ. CDR3 nucleotides: TGTGCCAGCAGCCAGGGGGGATTACTAGCGGGAGGGCCTGGCCAAGAGACCCAGTACTTC. Protein sequence: CASSQGGLLAGGPGQETQYF.

Remarks on this clonotype: This clone may be a read error of a much larger clone one base away. The CDR3 reads CSARKAAGGPYTQYF. The CDR3 DNA is TGCAGTGCTAGGAAGGCGGCGGGGGGCCCCTATACGCAGTATTTT. The chain couples TRBV20-1 to TRBJ2-3, with 8 nucleotides matching TRBD2. J gave up 7 bases and V 3 bases, and 12 bases lay outside the gene matches. Germline V gene lookup returns CDR1 DFQATT and CDR2 SNEGSKA (reference sequence). This CDR3 comprises 15 residues.

The chain combines TRBV29-1 with TRBJ1-2; 8 bases fit TRBD1. J lost 8 bases, V lost 8 bases, and 10 bases had no gene match. The CDR3 is 12 amino acids. Germline CDR1 SQVTM, CDR2 ANQGSEA. The CDR3 region is CSTTTGVGGYTF. Here the CDR3 DNA reads TGCAGCACAACGACAGGGGTCGGAGGCTACACCTTC. Together with reference TRBV29-1 and TRBJ1-2, the CDR3 gives the full variable domain: SAVISQKPSRDICQRGTSLTIQCQVDSQVTMMFWYRQQPGQSLTLIATANQGSEATYESGFVIDKFPISRPNLTFSTLTVSNMSPEDSSIYLCSTTTGVGGYTFGSGTRLTVV.